A selection of T cell receptor beta chains follows, all from one sample in a study of blood T cell repertoires in COVID-19. Method: immunoSEQ multiplex PCR; TCRdb's copy keeps in-frame clones and lacks some. Of 350,000 to 450,000 clones listed, around 87% were seen once; the top ten hold 3%. The sample was peripheral blood. Source of these receptors: a human donor in a cohort sampled during active COVID-19. The CDR3 runs from the conserved cysteine through the conserved F or W. The order of the fields is J gene, D gene, V gene, clone size, CDR3 DNA, CDR3 protein. D genes are given only for firm matches. Clone size is stated in some rows and not others, as once, few, many or a class when expanded.

>TRBJ1-5|NA|TRBV21-1|NA
TGTGCCGGCCTAGAATTCTGTAGCAATCAGCCCCAGCATTTT
CAGLEFCSNQPQHF
>TRBJ1-2|TRBD1|TRBV6-5|few
TGTGCCAGCAGGAGGACAGGGCTAGCTAACTATGGCTACACCTTC
CASRRTGLANYGYTF
>TRBJ2-1|NA|TRBV7-6|NA
TGTGCCAGCAGCGATTCGGGGGCCTACAATGAGCAGTTCTTC
CASSDSGAYNEQFF
>TRBJ1-2|TRBD1|TRBV5-1|many
TGCGCCAGCAGCTCACATACTAGACAGGGATCAGCTAACTATGGCTACACCTTC
CASSSHTRQGSANYGYTF
>TRBJ1-1|NA|TRBV11-2|NA
TGTGCCAGCACCTTGACGGGGGATGAAGCTTTCTTT
CASTLTGDEAFF
>TRBJ1-2|NA|TRBV5-4|NA
TGTGCCAGCAGCGTCGACCAGGGCAGTAACTATGGCTACACCTTC
CASSVDQGSNYGYTF
>TRBJ2-7|TRBD1|TRBV2|NA
TGTGCCGGCCGGGACAGGGGGTTCGACGAGCAGTACTTC
CAGRDRGFDEQYF
>TRBJ2-1|NA|TRBV11-2|NA
TGTGCCAGCAGCACCAACAGGGTCCACAATGAGCAGTTCTTC
CASSTNRVHNEQFF
>TRBJ2-1|NA|TRBV5-4|few
TGTGCCAGCAGCTTGGGCGGGACAGTAGCCTACAATGAGCAGTTCTTC
CASSLGGTVAYNEQFF
>TRBJ2-2|NA|TRBV30|NA
TGTGCCTGGAGTGTATGGGGGGTAGACACCGGGGAGCTGTTTTTT
CAWSVWGVDTGELFF
>TRBJ1-5|TRBD1|TRBV5-1|once
TGCGCCAGCAGCCCCGGGACAGGGCTTAGTCAGCCCCAGCATTTT
CASSPGTGLSQPQHF
>TRBJ2-1|NA|TRBV7-2|once
TGTGCCAGCAGCTTACAGAGGACTAACAATGAGCAGTTCTTC
CASSLQRTNNEQFF
>TRBJ1-6|TRBD1|TRBV6-5|NA
TGTGCCAGCAGCCGGGACAGGGTGAATTCACCCCTCCACTTT
CASSRDRVNSPLHF
>TRBJ2-4|TRBD1|TRBV28|NA
TGTGCCAGCAGCTTAAACCCGGGACAGGGAGACATTCAGTACTTC
CASSLNPGQGDIQYF
>TRBJ1-1|TRBD1|TRBV9|NA
TGTGCCAGCAGCGTAGGGATCGGACAGGCGACTGAAGCTTTCTTT
CASSVGIGQATEAFF
>TRBJ1-1|TRBD1|TRBV19|NA
TGTGCCAGTAGTCCCCATAGAATCAGGGGGGCCACTGAAGCTTTCTTT
CASSPHRIRGATEAFF
>TRBJ2-7|TRBD1|TRBV6-5|NA
TGTGCCAGTACCATTAACGGACAGGGGGACGAGCAGTACTTC
CASTINGQGDEQYF
>TRBJ2-3|NA|TRBV19|NA
TGTGCCAGTAGTATTTCCGGAAGAGGAGATACGCAGTATTTT
CASSISGRGDTQYF
>TRBJ2-3|TRBD2|TRBV25-1|NA
TGTGCCAGCAGTGCCCTAACAAAGCGGGGTACTAGCACAGATACGCAGTATTTT
CASSALTKRGTSTDTQYF
>TRBJ2-1|NA|TRBV19|NA
TGTGCCAGTAGTAGGTTCGCTAGGGGATCCTATACCAATGAGCAGTTCTTC
CASSRFARGSYTNEQFF
>TRBJ1-5|NA|TRBV4-1|few
TGCGCCAGCAGCCAAGGACAGTCATGGCCCCAGCATTTT
CASSQGQSWPQHF
>TRBJ2-1|TRBD2|TRBV3-1/TRBV3-2|NA
TGTGCCAGCAGCCAAGACCTGACTAGCGGGGGGGCCTGGCCCATGAGGGAGCAGTTCTTC
CASSQDLTSGGAWPMREQFF
>TRBJ2-1|TRBD2|TRBV25-1|few
TGTGCCAGCAGTCCCGGGACTAGCGATGAGCAGTTCTTC
CASSPGTSDEQFF
>TRBJ2-1|TRBD2|TRBV9|once
TGTGCCAGCAGCGAAGGTAGCGGGGGTGCTTACAATGAGCAGTTCTTC
CASSEGSGGAYNEQFF
>TRBJ1-4|TRBD1|TRBV4-1|NA
TGCGCCAGCAGCCAATTCCAGACAGGGGGCTATCCAACTAATGAAAAACTGTTTTTT
CASSQFQTGGYPTNEKLFF
>TRBJ2-2|NA|TRBV11-2|few
TGTGCCAGCAGCCCGATCGGGGTAGCCGGGGAGCTGTTTTTT
CASSPIGVAGELFF
>TRBJ1-2|NA|TRBV2|NA
TGTGCCAGCACCATACTCCAGGGGTATGGCTACACCTTC
CASTILQGYGYTF
>TRBJ1-5|NA|TRBV2|NA
TGTGCCAGCGGGGGGTCCCCTCTTCAGCCCCAGCATTTT
CASGGSPLQPQHF
>TRBJ1-6|TRBD1|TRBV4-1|NA
TGCGCCAGCAGCCCTACCCAGGGGGCAGCGAATTCACCCCTCCACTTT
CASSPTQGAANSPLHF
>TRBJ2-3|TRBD2|TRBV3-1/TRBV3-2|NA
TGTGCCAGCAGTCTAAGTAGGCTAGCGGGATTCGGAGATACGCAGTATTTT
CASSLSRLAGFGDTQYF
>TRBJ1-1|NA|TRBV5-1|once
TGCGCCAGCAGCTTGAATGGACAGACCCCTATTATTTACACTGAAGCTTTCTTT
CASSLNGQTPIIYTEAFF
>TRBJ1-1|TRBD1|TRBV28|NA
TGTGCCAGCAGTTTATCACAGGGGGGCGCTGAAGCTTTCTTT
CASSLSQGGAEAFF
>TRBJ1-1|NA|TRBV5-1|NA
TGCGCCAGCAGACGGTTGGGGGGTGACACTGAAGCTTTCTTT
CASRRLGGDTEAFF
>TRBJ2-4|NA|TRBV4-2|NA
TGTGCCAGCAGCCAAGATGAGGGGGACATTCAGTACTTC
CASSQDEGDIQYF
>TRBJ1-5|NA|TRBV19|NA
TGTGCCAGTAGTGAAGGAGGGGCGGGGCAGCCCCAGCATTTT
CASSEGGAGQPQHF
>TRBJ2-7|NA|TRBV5-1|NA
TGCGCCAGCAGCCCGGGGACAAGGACTAGAAACTACGAGCAGTACTTC
CASSPGTRTRNYEQYF